This T cell receptor (beta chain) comes out of a study of shared clonotypes between healthy human individuals. About the research overall: Per-donor plates numbered three CD4 naive, three CD4 memory, two CD8 naive and one CD8 memory.

Over several immunoSEQ plates, each subset's genomic DNA was distributed in even portions. Sequencing was performed with immunoSEQ multiplex PCR; in TCRdb, only in-frame clones are kept and a portion is missing. Seen here are millions of clones, 85% to 95% observed once, and the top ten hold around 1.1%. V shed 2 bases and J 4 bases; nucleotides not matched to a gene: 5. The CDR3 loop spans 15 amino acids. The germline V gene encodes CDR1 SGHNT and CDR2 YYREEE (reference sequence). On this clone: Its matching antigen is unknown.

Naive CD8 isolation took CD45RO-negative cells positively selected for CCR7 and excluded terminally differentiated effector memory CD45RA+ cells. Donation came from healthy HIV-negative adults that had no recent acute infections or vaccinations. General study findings and limits: Of the naive CD4 clonotypes, about 5.4% were shared across a handful of donors.

The material sequenced was naive CD8+ T cells sorted from blood. This clonotype was sampled from a man aged 18 to 29 in good health. V is TRBV5-4 and J is TRBJ1-3; TRBD1 matches at 8 bases. Here the CDR3 reads CASSFQGAEGNTIYF. The CDR3 DNA reads TGTGCCAGCAGCTTTCAGGGGGCGGAAGGAAACACCATATATTTT.